The 11 T cell receptor beta chains listed next were all sequenced from one sample in a study of graft-versus-host responses after intestinal transplantation. Measured with immunoSEQ multiplex PCR; TCRdb has only the in-frame clones, and not every one. Here the sample spans about 25,000 clones, around 94% being singletons. The starting material was PBMCs, obtained approximately 32 days after intestinal transplant. The receptors were gathered from a human patient who received an intestinal transplant, so some T cells may come from the graft donor.

This clone appeared a few times. The chain couples TRBV27 to TRBJ2-2; tentatively, D is TRBD2 (6 bases). Germline V CDR1 and CDR2: MNHEY, SMNVEV (reference sequence). This CDR3 has 15 amino acids. V was clipped by 5 bases and J by 3 bases, with 13 bases between them. The CDR3 sequence is CASSGRDSYTGELFF. CDR3 bases: TGTGCCAGCAGTGGTCGGGACTCCTACACCGGGGAGCTGTTTTTT.

The genes are TRBV10-2 and TRBJ2-7; no reliable D call. The germline gives CDR1 WSHSY, CDR2 SAAADI. V lost 4 bases to trimming and J lost 0 bases, with 7 bases between them. CDR3 size: 13 residues. CDR3 sequence (DNA): TGCGCCAGCAGTGTGGGGATCTCCTACGAGCAGTACTTC. Protein sequence: CASSVGISYEQYF.

The chain uses TRBV4-1 and TRBJ2-5; D tentatively fits TRBD1 or TRBD2 (5 bases each). Germline V CDR1 and CDR2: MGHRA, YSYEKL. Between the trimmed V and J ends, which lost 2 bases and 4 bases, there was a span of 26 bases. This CDR3 is 19 amino acids long. CDR3 DNA sequence: TGCGCCAGCAGCCAAACAAACCCACCGGGGACCCCGGAAGGAGAGACCCAGTACTTC. It is translated as CASSQTNPPGTPEGETQYF.

The CDR3 DNA sequence: TGTGCCTGGAGTGTCAGGGGAGGCACAGATACGCAGTATTTT. Its translation: CAWSVRGGTDTQYF. The J gene is TRBJ2-3, the V gene TRBV30; tentative D call: TRBD1 (6 bases). From germline, CDR1 is GTSNPN and CDR2 SVGIG (reference sequence). The CDR3 has 14 amino acids. V was pared by 0 bases and J by 1 base, with 8 bases between.

V gene TRBV7-2 combines with J gene TRBJ1-6; D is perhaps TRBD1 (6 bases). V was trimmed by 4 bases and J by 4 bases, leaving 11 bases between them. The CDR3 totals 15 residues. Germline CDR1 is SGHTA and CDR2 is FQGNSA. CDR3 nucleotides: TGTGCCAGCAGCTCCCGACAGGATTATAATTCACCCCTCCACTTT. It encodes CASSSRQDYNSPLHF.

J is TRBJ1-5 and V is TRBV28; TRBD1 might be the D (6 bases). The CDR3 consists of 13 residues. The germline V and J ends were trimmed by 10 bases and 6 bases, with 16 bases remaining between them. Per germline, CDR1 MDHEN and CDR2 SYDVKM. The CDR3 is CATQQGWSQPQHF. CDR3 sequence (DNA): TGTGCCACTCAACAGGGATGGAGTCAGCCCCAGCATTTT.

This clone was seen a handful of times. V is TRBV5-6 and J is TRBJ1-3, with D possibly matching TRBD1 (5 bases). This CDR3 contains 17 residues. CDR1 is SGHDT and CDR2 is YYEEEE in the germline V gene. The germline V and J ends were trimmed by 3 bases and 4 bases, with 20 bases remaining between them. Written as DNA, the CDR3 is TGTGCCAGCAGCTCGTCAGGGAGATATAATTGGGGAAACACCATATATTTT. As protein: CASSSSGRYNWGNTIYF. Drawing the rest from reference TRBV5-6 and TRBJ1-3, the complete variable domain is DAGVTQSPTHLIKTRGQQVTLRCSPKSGHDTVSWYQQALGQGPQFIFQYYEEEERQRGNFPDRFSGHQFPNYSSELNVNALLLGDSALYLCASSSSGRYNWGNTIYFGEGSWLTVV.

V and J are TRBV6-5 and TRBJ1-5, with 11 bases aligning to TRBD1. Germline values: CDR1 MNHEY, CDR2 SVGAGI. V shed 5 bases and J 5 bases; nucleotides not matched to a gene: 5. The CDR3 has 15 residues. The CDR3 sequence is CASSMGQGGHQPQHF. CDR3 sequence (DNA): TGTGCCAGCAGTATGGGACAGGGGGGGCATCAGCCCCAGCATTTT.

The chain couples TRBV9 to TRBJ2-4; no reliable D call. This CDR3 contains 13 residues. The germline gives CDR1 SGDLS, CDR2 YYNGEE. Trimming left V 4 bases short and J 10 bases short, with 15 bases between. In nucleotides, the CDR3 is TGTGCCAGCAGCACTTTTGGGGTTTATATTCAGTACTTC. This gives the protein CASSTFGVYIQYF.

This rearrangement joins TRBV21-1 to TRBJ1-2; the table's D call, TRBD1, has no DNA check behind it. TRBV21-1 is reported as a pseudogene. There are 14 residues in the CDR3. CDR3 loop: CASSKGQENYGYTF. Here the CDR3 DNA reads TGTGCCAGCAGCAAGGGACAGGAGAACTATGGCTACACCTTC.

In the case of this clone: One end of the junction varies from germline; a read error may be responsible. Other DNA sequences in this specimen translate into the identical CDR3. This chain connects TRBV6-5 to TRBJ2-7; 7 nucleotides match TRBD1. The length of the CDR3 is 13 residues. Looked up from germline, CDR1 is MNHEY and CDR2 is SVGAGI. For the CDR3, the DNA is TGCGCCAGCAGTCTTAACAGGGGCAACGAGCAGTACTTC. It translates to CASSLNRGNEQYF.